One sample yielded the 14 T cell receptor beta chains listed below, sequenced in a study of shared T cell receptors in the human thymus. Libraries were prepared by immunoSEQ multiplex PCR; TCRdb keeps only in-frame clonotypes and omits some of them. The profile covers 550,000 to 800,000 clones, with 70% to 90% appearing a single time and around 0.0099% taken by the ten largest. These records were also assigned to another study, of human thymus T cells.

The material sequenced was thymocytes. All receptors come from a girl less than two years old with a congenital heart defect.

V is TRBV25-1 and J is TRBJ1-6; TRBD1 might be the D (5 bases). This CDR3 contains 17 residues. Germline assignment: CDR1 MGHDK and CDR2 SYGVNS. V was shortened by 5 bases and J by 7 bases, with 21 bases between the two germline ends. Here the CDR3 reads CASSPSIPRTLNSPLHF. The CDR3 nucleotides are TGTGCCAGCAGTCCTTCAATACCTCGGACATTAAATTCACCCCTCCACTTT.

The chain joins TRBV5-6 to TRBJ2-3, with 8 positions matching TRBD2. Germline V gives CDR1 SGHDT, CDR2 YYEEEE. V lost 3 bases to trimming and J lost 2 bases; unmatched junction nucleotides: 5. CDR3 size: 15 residues. The CDR3 coding sequence is TGTGCCAGCAGCTATCTAGCGGGCTCCACAGATACGCAGTATTTT. Translated: CASSYLAGSTDTQYF.

J is TRBJ1-3 and V is TRBV7-2, with D possibly being TRBD1 (5 bases). The CDR3 extends over 16 amino acids. V was cut by 4 bases and J by 2 bases, with 15 bases left in between. Germline V gene data show CDR1 as SGHTA and CDR2 as FQGNSA. CDR3 DNA sequence: TGTGCCAGCAGCTCGTTCCCAGGGTACCCTGGAAACACCATATATTTT. It translates to CASSSFPGYPGNTIYF.

This chain uses TRBV5-3 with TRBJ2-3, with unresolved D. TRBV5-3 is classed as an ORF, of uncertain function. The length of the CDR3 is 17 residues. V lost 0 bases to trimming and J lost 3 bases, with 17 bases between them. CDR3 residues: CARSLVASPQVTDTQYF. In nucleotides, the CDR3 is TGTGCCAGAAGCTTGGTCGCCTCTCCGCAGGTGACAGATACGCAGTATTTT.

The rearrangement links TRBV27 to TRBJ2-1, with TRBD2 matching 9 bases. J was trimmed by 0 bases and V by 1 base; bases with no gene match: 16. The CDR3 is made up of 21 amino acids. Germline V gene sequence: CDR1 MNHEY, CDR2 SMNVEV (reference sequence). The CDR3, as DNA: TGTGCCAGCAGTTTATATATACGGGAAGCGGGGGGCCTAAGCTCCTACAATGAGCAGTTCTTC. It codes for CASSLYIREAGGLSSYNEQFF.

The chain is built from TRBV28 and TRBJ2-5, with 12 bases that match TRBD1. The V and J ends lost 3 bases and 5 bases, in that order; junction bases with no gene match: 7. The CDR3 covers 16 residues. Per the germline V gene, CDR1 is MDHEN and CDR2 is SYDVKM. CDR3 in amino acids: CASSLMGQGAMETQYF. In DNA form, the CDR3 reads TGTGCCAGCAGTTTGATGGGACAGGGGGCGATGGAGACCCAGTACTTC.

This chain uses TRBV5-6 with TRBJ1-4; D is undetermined. The CDR3 contains 15 residues. Germline V gene sequence: CDR1 SGHDT, CDR2 YYEEEE. Trimming shortened V by 0 bases and J by 0 bases, and 6 bases separated the two germline ends. CDR3 DNA sequence: TGTGCCAGCAGCTTGGCAGGATCAACTAATGAAAAACTGTTTTTT. Protein: CASSLAGSTNEKLFF.

The genes are TRBV5-8 and TRBJ1-6; TRBD1 is a possible D gene (6 bases). This CDR3 is 15 amino acids long. V was cut by 4 bases and J by 6 bases, with 14 bases left in between. Germline assignment: CDR1 SGHTS and CDR2 YDEGEE. CDR3 amino acids: CASSPRGGANSPLHF. CDR3 nucleotide sequence: TGTGCCAGCAGCCCTCGGGGGGGGGCTAATTCACCCCTCCACTTT.

The chain is built from TRBV30 and TRBJ2-7, with D unresolved. With 2 bases removed from V and 4 bases from J, the gap between germline ends came to 12 bases. Germline CDR1 is GTSNPN and CDR2 is SVGIG (reference sequence). CDR3 length: 13 residues. The CDR3 nucleotides read TGTGCCTGGAGTCCCCCCCACCAGTACGAGCAGTACTTC. It yields the protein CAWSPPHQYEQYF. The variable domain in full, with the rest retrieved from reference TRBV30 and TRBJ2-7, is SQTIHQWPATLVQPVGSPLSLECTVEGTSNPNLYWYRQAAGRGLQLLFYSVGIGQISSEVPQNLSASRPQDRQFILSSKKLLLSDSGFYLCAWSPPHQYEQYFGPGTRLTVT.

This clone was found a few times. V is TRBV6-1 and J is TRBJ2-3; D may be TRBD1 (5 bases). The V end lost 5 bases, the J end lost 2 bases, and 8 bases lay between the germline ends. The CDR3 extends over 13 amino acids. Germline V gene sequence: CDR1 MNHNS, CDR2 SASEGT. This chain's CDR3 is CASSQGYTDTQYF. The DNA of the CDR3 is TGTGCCAGCAGTCAGGGATACACAGATACGCAGTATTTT.

This clone was counted a single time. The J gene is TRBJ1-5, the V gene TRBV9, with unresolved D. This CDR3 contains 17 residues. V lost 2 bases and J lost 2, with 17 bases in between. Germline-derived CDR1 and CDR2 are SGDLS and YYNGEE. The CDR3: CASSVGPAQEGNQPQHF. DNA of the CDR3: TGTGCCAGCAGCGTGGGCCCGGCGCAGGAGGGCAATCAGCCCCAGCATTTT. The complete variable domain, with remaining parts taken from reference TRBV9 and TRBJ1-5, reads DSGVTQTPKHLITATGQRVTLRCSPRSGDLSVYWYQQSLDQGLQFLIQYYNGEERAKGNILERFSAQQFPDLHSELNLSSLELGDSALYFCASSVGPAQEGNQPQHFGDGTRLSIL.

The chain links TRBV5-6 to TRBJ1-2; D perhaps matches TRBD1 (5 bases). Germline V gene sequence: CDR1 SGHDT, CDR2 YYEEEE. Trimming took off 2 bases at V and 6 bases at J, with 11 bases between the two ends. CDR3 length: 13 residues. CDR3 DNA sequence: TGTGCCAGCAGCTTTCAGGGAACGAATGGCTACACCTTC. Its translation is CASSFQGTNGYTF.

The J gene is TRBJ2-5, the V gene TRBV28; D is unresolved. V lost 5 bases, J lost 3 bases, and 13 bases lay in between. This CDR3 region has 14 residues. From germline, CDR1 is MDHEN and CDR2 SYDVKM. CDR3 in amino acids: CASSPSQREETQYF. The DNA for the CDR3 is TGTGCCAGCAGTCCCTCTCAACGGGAAGAGACCCAGTACTTC.

The chain employs TRBV30 and TRBJ2-5; 9 positions match TRBD2. CDR1 GTSNPN and CDR2 SVGIG come from the germline V gene (reference sequence). V lost 4 bases, J lost 5 bases, and 11 bases stayed unmatched. CDR3 length equals 15 residues. This CDR3 is CAWNTQRGARETQYF. The CDR3 region has the DNA TGTGCCTGGAACACACAGCGGGGGGCTCGCGAGACCCAGTACTTC.